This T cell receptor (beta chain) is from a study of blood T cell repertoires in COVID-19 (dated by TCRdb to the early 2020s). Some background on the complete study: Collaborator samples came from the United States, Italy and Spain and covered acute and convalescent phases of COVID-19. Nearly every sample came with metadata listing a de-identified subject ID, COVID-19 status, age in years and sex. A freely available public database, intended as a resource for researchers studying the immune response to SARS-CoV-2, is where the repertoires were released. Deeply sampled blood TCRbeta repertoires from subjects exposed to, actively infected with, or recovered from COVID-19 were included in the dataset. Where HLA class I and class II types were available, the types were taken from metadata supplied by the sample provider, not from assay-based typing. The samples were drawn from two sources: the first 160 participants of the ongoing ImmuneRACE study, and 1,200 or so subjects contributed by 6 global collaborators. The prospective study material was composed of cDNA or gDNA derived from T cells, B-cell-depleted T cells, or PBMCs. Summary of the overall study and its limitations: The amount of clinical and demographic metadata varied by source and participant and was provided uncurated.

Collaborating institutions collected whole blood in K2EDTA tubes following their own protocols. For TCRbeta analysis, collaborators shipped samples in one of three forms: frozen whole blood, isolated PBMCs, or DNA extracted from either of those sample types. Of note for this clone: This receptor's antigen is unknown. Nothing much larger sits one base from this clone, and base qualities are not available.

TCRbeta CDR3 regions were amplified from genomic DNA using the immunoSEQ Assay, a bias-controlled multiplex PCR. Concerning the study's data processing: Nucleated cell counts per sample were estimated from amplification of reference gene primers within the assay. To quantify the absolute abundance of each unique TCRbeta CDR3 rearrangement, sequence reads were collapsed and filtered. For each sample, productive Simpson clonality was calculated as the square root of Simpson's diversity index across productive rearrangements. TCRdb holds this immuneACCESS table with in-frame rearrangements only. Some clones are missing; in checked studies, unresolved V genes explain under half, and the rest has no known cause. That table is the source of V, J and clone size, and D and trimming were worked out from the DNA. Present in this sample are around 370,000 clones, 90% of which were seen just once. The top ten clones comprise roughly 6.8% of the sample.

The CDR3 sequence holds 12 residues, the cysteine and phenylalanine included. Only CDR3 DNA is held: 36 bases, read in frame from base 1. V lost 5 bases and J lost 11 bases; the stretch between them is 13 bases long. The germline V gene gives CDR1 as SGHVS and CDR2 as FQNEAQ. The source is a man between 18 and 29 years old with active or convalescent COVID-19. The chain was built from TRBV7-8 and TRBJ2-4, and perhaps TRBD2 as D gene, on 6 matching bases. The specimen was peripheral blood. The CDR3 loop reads CASSPSGGVQYF. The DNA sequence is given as TGTGCCAGCAGCCCCAGCGGCGGGGTTCAGTACTTC.